The TCR beta chain described here comes from a study of identical twins. Findings of the study overall: Abundant beta clonotypes from cord blood had fewer insertions, unlike memory repertoires, which showed none. Findings depended on cross-sectional statistics rather than tracking the same donors. Out-of-frame alpha sequences shared by twins showed excess low generation probability.

The CDR3 loop spans 15 amino acids. The germline CDR1 and CDR2 sequences are DFQATT and SNEGSKA (reference sequence). After template switching added a universal primer site, the resulting cDNA carried unique molecular identifiers. TCRdb recomputed calls from the 5' RACE reads with MiXCR, one row per CDR3 protein. The sample contains about 810,000 distinct CDR3 sequences, 10% to 15% of which appear only once. This clonotype was found a few times. Its target is not known. The junction does not match germline at one end; this may be a read error. A further study also used this sample, focusing on yellow fever vaccine responses in identical twins.

The origin of this receptor is a woman aged 18-29 years in good health. The chain joins TRBV20-1 to TRBJ2-1; tentatively, D is TRBD2 (6 bases). Sequenced input: PBMCs. The CDR3 coding sequence is TGCAGTGCTGGACCGCTCCGGGACTCCTTCAATGAGCAGTTCTTC. Protein sequence: CSAGPLRDSFNEQFF.